The sample holds many counts of the clone carrying this TCR beta chain. CDR1 is SGDLS and CDR2 is YYNGEE in the germline V gene. The CDR3 loop spans 16 amino acids. The V end lost 3 bases, the J end lost 0 bases, and 15 bases lay between the germline ends. The library protocol tagged individual cDNA molecules with unique molecular identifiers. TCRdb independently ran MiXCR on the 5' RACE reads; one entry per CDR3 protein. The sample yields nearly 90,000 distinct CDR3 sequences, roughly an eighth seen once. This entry is derived from a study of early T cells in non-severe SARS-CoV-2 infection. The chain joins TRBV9 to TRBJ2-5; the D gene is possibly TRBD2 (5 bases). The sample was whole blood. The clonotype comes from an adult who was a healthcare worker with PCR-confirmed SARS-CoV-2 infection or an uninfected control (not recorded which). The CDR3 here is CASSASKTTHQETQYF. In nucleotides, the CDR3 is TGTGCCAGCAGCGCTTCGAAGACTACACACCAAGAGACCCAGTACTTC.